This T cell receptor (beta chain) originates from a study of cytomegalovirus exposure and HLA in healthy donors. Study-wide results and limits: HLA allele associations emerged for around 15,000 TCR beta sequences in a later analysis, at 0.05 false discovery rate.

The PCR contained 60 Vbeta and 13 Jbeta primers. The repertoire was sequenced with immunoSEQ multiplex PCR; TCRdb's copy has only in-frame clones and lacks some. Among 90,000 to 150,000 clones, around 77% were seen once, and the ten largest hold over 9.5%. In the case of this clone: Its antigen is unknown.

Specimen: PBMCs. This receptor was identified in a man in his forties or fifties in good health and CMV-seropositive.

The DNA of the CDR3 is TGTGCCAGCAGCTCACTAGCGGGGGGGCGGGGGGCCAACGTCCTGACTTTC. Its protein product is CASSSLAGGRGANVLTF. The rearrangement uses TRBV5-6 and TRBJ2-6, with 13 bases matching TRBD2. This CDR3 contains 17 residues. V lost 3 bases, J lost 4 bases, and 4 bases stayed unmatched. The germline CDR1 and CDR2 sequences are SGHDT and YYEEEE. The full variable domain, its missing parts supplied by reference TRBV5-6 and TRBJ2-6, is DAGVTQSPTHLIKTRGQQVTLRCSPKSGHDTVSWYQQALGQGPQFIFQYYEEEERQRGNFPDRFSGHQFPNYSSELNVNALLLGDSALYLCASSSLAGGRGANVLTFGAGSRLTVL.